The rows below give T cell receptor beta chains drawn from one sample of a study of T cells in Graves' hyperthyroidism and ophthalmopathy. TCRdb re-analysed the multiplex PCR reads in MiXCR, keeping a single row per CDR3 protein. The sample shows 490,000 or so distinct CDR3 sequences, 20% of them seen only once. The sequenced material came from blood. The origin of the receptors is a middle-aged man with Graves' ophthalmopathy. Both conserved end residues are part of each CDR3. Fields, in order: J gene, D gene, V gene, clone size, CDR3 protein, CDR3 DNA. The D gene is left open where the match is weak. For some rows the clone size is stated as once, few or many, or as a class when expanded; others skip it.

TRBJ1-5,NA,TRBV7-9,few,CASSSGIDNQPQHF,TGTGCCAGCAGCTCAGGGATAGACAATCAGCCCCAGCATTTT
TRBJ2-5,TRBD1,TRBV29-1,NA,CSVLGTEETQYF,TGCAGCGTCCTAGGGACAGAGGAGACCCAGTACTTC
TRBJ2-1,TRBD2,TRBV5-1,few,CASSPLGGEQFF,TGCGCCAGCAGCCCTTTGGGGGGGGAGCAGTTCTTC
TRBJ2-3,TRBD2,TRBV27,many,CASSSGLAGDKDTQYF,TGTGCCAGCAGTTCAGGTTTAGCGGGAGATAAAGATACGCAGTATTTT
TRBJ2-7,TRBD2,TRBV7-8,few,CASSYGLAGGYEQYF,TGTGCCAGCAGCTACGGACTAGCGGGGGGTTACGAGCAGTACTTC
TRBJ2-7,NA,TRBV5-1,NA,CASSSGQGGEEQYF,TGCGCCAGCTCTTCTGGGCAGGGAGGAGAAGAGCAGTACTTC
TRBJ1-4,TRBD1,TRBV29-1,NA,CSAGGQVNEKLFF,TGCAGCGCGGGGGGACAGGTTAATGAAAAACTGTTTTTT
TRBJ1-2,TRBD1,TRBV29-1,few,CSVTGGWGYTF,TGCAGCGTGACAGGGGGCTGGGGCTACACCTTC
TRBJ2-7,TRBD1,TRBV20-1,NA,CSARHDRVINEQYF,TGCAGTGCTAGACACGACAGGGTAATAAACGAGCAGTACTTC
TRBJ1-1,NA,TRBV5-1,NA,CASSFSGLATEAFF,TGCGCCAGCAGCTTTTCCGGGTTGGCCACTGAAGCTTTCTTT
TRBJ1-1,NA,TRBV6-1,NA,CASREVGVNEAFF,TGTGCCAGCAGGGAGGTAGGGGTAAATGAAGCTTTCTTT
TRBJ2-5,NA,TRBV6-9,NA,CVSSYPTGQRETQYF,TGTGTCAGCAGTTACCCAACAGGGCAGAGGGAGACCCAGTACTTC
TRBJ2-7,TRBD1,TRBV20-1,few,CSATRQGSNYEQYF,TGCAGTGCTACCCGACAGGGTAGTAACTACGAGCAGTACTTC
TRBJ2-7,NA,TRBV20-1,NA,CSAENSGTSYEQYF,TGCAGTGCCGAGAACTCCGGGACTTCCTACGAGCAGTACTTC
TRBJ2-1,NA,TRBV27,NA,CASSPSGINNEQFF,TGTGCCAGCTCACCCTCCGGGATCAACAATGAGCAGTTCTTC
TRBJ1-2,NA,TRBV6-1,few,CASSEWGYTF,TGTGCCAGCAGTGAATGGGGCTACACCTTC
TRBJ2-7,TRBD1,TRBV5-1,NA,CASSLGTGQGEQYF,TGCGCCAGCAGCTTGGGGACAGGGCAGGGGGAGCAGTACTTC
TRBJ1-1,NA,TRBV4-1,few,CASSHGWTSGEAFF,TGCGCCAGCAGCCATGGATGGACAAGCGGTGAAGCTTTCTTT
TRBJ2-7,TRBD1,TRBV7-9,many,CASSLGDSLHEQYF,TGTGCCAGCAGCTTAGGGGACAGTCTCCACGAGCAGTACTTC
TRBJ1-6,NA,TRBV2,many,CASRAATRPLHF,TGTGCCAGCAGGGCCGCTACCCGACCCCTCCACTTT
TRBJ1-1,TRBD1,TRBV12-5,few,CASGLGIGQGRTEAFF,TGTGCTAGTGGTTTGGGAATAGGACAGGGTCGGACTGAAGCTTTCTTT
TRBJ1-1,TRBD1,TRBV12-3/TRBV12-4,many,CASSSQGASVSEAFF,TGTGCCAGCAGTTCACAGGGGGCGAGTGTATCTGAAGCTTTCTTT
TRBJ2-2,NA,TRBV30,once,CASAPGGRPNTGELFF,TGTGCCTCCGCCCCTGGCGGGCGCCCGAACACCGGGGAGCTGTTTTTT
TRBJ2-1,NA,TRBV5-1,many,CASSLDGYGSYNEQFF,TGCGCCAGCAGCTTGGATGGCTATGGATCCTACAATGAGCAGTTCTTC
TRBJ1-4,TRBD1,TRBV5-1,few,CASSWTGGFGNEKLFF,TGCGCCAGCAGCTGGACAGGGGGCTTTGGTAATGAAAAACTGTTTTTT
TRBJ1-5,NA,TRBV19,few,CASSPRSGHQPQHF,TGTGCCAGTAGTCCCCGGAGCGGCCATCAGCCCCAGCATTTT
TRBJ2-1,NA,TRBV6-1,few,CASSSAQTSSYNEQFF,TGTGCCAGCAGCTCCGCTCAGACGAGCTCCTACAATGAGCAGTTCTTC
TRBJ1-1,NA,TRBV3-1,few,CASSQGGRAKAFF,TGTGCCAGCAGCCAAGGGGGCAGGGCTAAAGCTTTCTTT
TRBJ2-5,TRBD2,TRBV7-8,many,CASSLRLAGGVETQYF,TGTGCCAGCAGCTTACGACTAGCGGGGGGTGTAGAGACCCAGTACTTC
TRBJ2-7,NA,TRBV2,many,CASNPNPITYEQYF,TGTGCCAGCAACCCCAACCCGATAACTTACGAGCAGTACTTC
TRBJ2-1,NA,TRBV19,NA,CASSIDMGAVYNEQFF,TGTGCCAGTAGTATAGATATGGGGGCGGTTTACAATGAGCAGTTCTTC
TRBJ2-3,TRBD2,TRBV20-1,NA,CSAPTSGVTDTQYF,TGCAGTGCTCCAACTAGCGGGGTCACAGATACGCAGTATTTT
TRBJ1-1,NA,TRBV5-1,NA,CASSLDSRAFF,TGCGCCAGCAGCTTGGACTCTCGGGCTTTCTTT
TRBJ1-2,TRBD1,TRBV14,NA,CASSRRTGGGSYGYTF,TGTGCCAGCAGCCGACGGACAGGGGGCGGAAGCTATGGCTACACCTTC
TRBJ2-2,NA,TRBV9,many,CASSVYDRNTGELFF,TGTGCCAGCAGCGTATACGACAGGAACACCGGGGAGCTGTTTTTT
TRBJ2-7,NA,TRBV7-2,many,CASSLVSSSTIIPYEQYF,TGTGCCAGCAGCTTAGTTAGTAGTTCGACAATAATACCCTACGAGCAGTACTTC
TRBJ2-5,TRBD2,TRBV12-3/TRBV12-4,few,CASSLSSGGPGETQYF,TGTGCCAGCAGTTTATCGTCGGGGGGGCCTGGGGAGACCCAGTACTTC
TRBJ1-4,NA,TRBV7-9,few,CASSPDPDSEKLFF,TGTGCCAGCAGCCCTGATCCAGACAGTGAAAAACTGTTTTTT
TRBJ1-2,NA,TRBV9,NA,CASSVDLGARGYTF,TGTGCCAGCAGCGTCGATCTGGGGGCGCGGGGCTACACCTTC
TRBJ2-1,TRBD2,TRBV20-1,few,CSATTGVLVSGNQFF,TGCAGTGCTACGACCGGGGTTCTAGTGAGCGGGAACCAGTTCTTC
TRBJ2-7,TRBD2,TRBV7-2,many,CASSKPLAGSTYEQYF,TGTGCCAGCAGCAAGCCATTAGCGGGGAGTACCTACGAGCAGTACTTC
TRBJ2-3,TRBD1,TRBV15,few,CATSRRGQGTDTQYF,TGTGCCACCAGCAGAAGGGGACAGGGAACAGATACGCAGTATTTT
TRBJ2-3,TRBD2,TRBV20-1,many,CSASVGGDTDTQYF,TGCAGTGCTAGTGTTGGGGGGGACACAGATACGCAGTATTTT
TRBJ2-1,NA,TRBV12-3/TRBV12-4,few,CASRSWTHNEQFF,TGTGCCAGCAGGTCATGGACCCACAATGAGCAGTTCTTC
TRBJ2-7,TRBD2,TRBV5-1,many,CASSTFGASGSYEQYF,TGCGCCAGCAGCACGTTCGGGGCTAGCGGGTCCTACGAGCAGTACTTC
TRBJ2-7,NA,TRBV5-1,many,CASSFAGSYEQYF,TGCGCCAGCAGCTTCGCGGGGAGTTACGAGCAGTACTTC
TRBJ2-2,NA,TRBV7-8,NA,CASSVDYPQAGELFF,TGTGCCAGCAGCGTGGACTACCCTCAAGCCGGGGAGCTGTTTTTT
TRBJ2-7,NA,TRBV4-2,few,CASSQDKGSYYEQYF,TGTGCCAGCAGCCAAGATAAGGGATCTTACTACGAGCAGTACTTC
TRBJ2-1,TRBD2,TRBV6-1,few,CASSEPSGSYNEQFF,TGTGCCAGCAGTGAGCCTAGCGGGAGCTACAATGAGCAGTTCTTC
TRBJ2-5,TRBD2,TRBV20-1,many,CSARRHGTSGMGNF,TGCAGTGCTAGACGTCACGGGACTAGCGGGATGGGGAACTTC
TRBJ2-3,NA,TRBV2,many,CASSEQISTDTQYF,TGTGCCAGCAGTGAGCAGATTAGCACAGATACGCAGTATTTT
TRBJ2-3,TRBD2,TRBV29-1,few,CSACLAGEEDTQYF,TGCAGCGCCTGCCTAGCGGGAGAAGAAGATACGCAGTATTTT
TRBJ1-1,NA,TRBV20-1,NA,CSARVAGSDTEAFF,TGCAGTGCTAGAGTTGCCGGGTCCGACACTGAAGCTTTCTTT
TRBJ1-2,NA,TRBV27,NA,CASSLRAGEANYGYTF,TGTGCCAGCAGTTTAAGGGCAGGGGAGGCTAACTATGGCTACACCTTC
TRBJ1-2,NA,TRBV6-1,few,CASSVAGTDYGYTF,TGTGCCAGCAGTGTGGCAGGGACGGACTATGGCTACACCTTC